This TCR beta chain was identified in a study of T-cell reconstitution after alpha-beta-depleted transplantation in children (dated by TCRdb to the mid-2010s). Regarding the complete study: Using TCR repertoire profiling, the study followed T-cell immune reconstitution in a quantitative way in children after TCRalphabeta/CD19-depleted allogeneic hematopoietic cell transplantation.

Trimming removed 5 bases from V and 6 bases from J, leaving 14 bases between the germline ends. From the cysteine through the phenylalanine, the CDR3 covers 14 amino acids. The kept DNA is CDR3 alone, 42 bases in frame from the first base. CDR1 MNHEY and CDR2 SMNVEV were looked up in the germline V gene (reference sequence). This clonotype appeared many times. This receptor's antigen is unknown. No quality values exist for individual bases; no much larger clone is one base distant. The method behind the library was PCR. Sequenced using an Illumina HiSeq 2500. Molecular barcoding was employed in the preparation of TCR libraries, with unique molecular identifiers being used to normalize TCRbeta repertoire quantification. TCRdb trimmed the raw reads at Q25, called clones with MiXCR and kept productive beta chains. Rows with one shared CDR3 protein collapse into an entry with the most common genes and DNA. This sample gives some 400,000 distinct CDR3 sequences in total; roughly 22% of them show up just once. The biggest ten clones account for 3.5% to 4% of the sample.

The chain uses TRBV27 and TRBJ2-1; matching of 6 bases hints at TRBD2 as the D gene. The TCR comes from a human donor who donated a stem cell graft to a child with acute myeloid leukemia. The sequencing used PBMCs from the stem cell graft donor, collected from the stem cell graft. The CDR3 sequence is CASSPTLAINEQFF. The DNA sequence follows: TGTGCCAGCAGTCCCACCCTAGCGATCAATGAGCAGTTCTTC.